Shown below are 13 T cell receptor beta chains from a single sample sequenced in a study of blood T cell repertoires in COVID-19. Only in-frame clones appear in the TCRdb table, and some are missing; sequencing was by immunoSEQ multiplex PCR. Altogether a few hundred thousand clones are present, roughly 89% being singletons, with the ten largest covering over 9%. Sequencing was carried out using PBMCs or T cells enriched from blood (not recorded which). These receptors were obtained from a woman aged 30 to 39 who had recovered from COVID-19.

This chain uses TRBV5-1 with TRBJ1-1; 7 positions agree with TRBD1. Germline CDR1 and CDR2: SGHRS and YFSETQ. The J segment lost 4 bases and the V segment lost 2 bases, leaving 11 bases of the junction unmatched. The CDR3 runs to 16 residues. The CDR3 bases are TGCGCCAGCAGCTTTTCCTTCGAGGGGGCGCCCACTGAAGCTTTCTTT. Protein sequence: CASSFSFEGAPTEAFF.

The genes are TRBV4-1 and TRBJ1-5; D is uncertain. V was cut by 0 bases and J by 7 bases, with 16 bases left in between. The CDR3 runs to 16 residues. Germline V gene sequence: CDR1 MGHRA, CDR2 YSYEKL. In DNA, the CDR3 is TGCGCCAGCAGCCAAGATCCGGGAGGGTCCGGACAGCCCCAGCATTTT. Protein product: CASSQDPGGSGQPQHF.

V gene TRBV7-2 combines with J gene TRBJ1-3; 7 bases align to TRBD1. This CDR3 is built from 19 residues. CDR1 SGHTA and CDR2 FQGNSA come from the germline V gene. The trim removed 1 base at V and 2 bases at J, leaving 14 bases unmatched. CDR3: CASSLVGLTGVTAGNTIYF. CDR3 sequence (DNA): TGTGCCAGCAGCTTAGTCGGACTTACAGGGGTTACGGCTGGAAACACCATATATTTT.

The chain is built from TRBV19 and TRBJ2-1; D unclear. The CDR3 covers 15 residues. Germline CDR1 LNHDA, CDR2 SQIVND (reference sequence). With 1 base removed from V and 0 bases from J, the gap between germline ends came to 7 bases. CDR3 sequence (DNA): TGTGCCAGTAGTATAGCACACAGCTCCTACAATGAGCAGTTCTTC. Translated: CASSIAHSSYNEQFF.

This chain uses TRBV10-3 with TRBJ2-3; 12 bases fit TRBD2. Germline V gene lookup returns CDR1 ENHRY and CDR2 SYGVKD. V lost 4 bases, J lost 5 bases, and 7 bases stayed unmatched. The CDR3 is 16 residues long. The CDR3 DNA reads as TGTGCCATCAGTGTCCTAGCGGGAGGGCCCGGAGATACGCAGTATTTT. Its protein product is CAISVLAGGPGDTQYF.

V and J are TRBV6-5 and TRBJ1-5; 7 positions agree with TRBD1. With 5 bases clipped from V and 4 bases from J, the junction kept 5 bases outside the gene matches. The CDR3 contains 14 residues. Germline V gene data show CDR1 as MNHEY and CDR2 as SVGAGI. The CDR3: CASSMGQSNQPQHF. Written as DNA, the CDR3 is TGTGCCAGCAGTATGGGACAGTCAAATCAGCCCCAGCATTTT.

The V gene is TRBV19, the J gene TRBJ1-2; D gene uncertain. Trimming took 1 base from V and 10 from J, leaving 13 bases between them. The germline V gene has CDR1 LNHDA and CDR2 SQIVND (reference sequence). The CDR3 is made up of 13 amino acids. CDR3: CASSIATSVFYTF. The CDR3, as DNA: TGTGCCAGTAGTATAGCAACTTCGGTTTTCTACACCTTC.

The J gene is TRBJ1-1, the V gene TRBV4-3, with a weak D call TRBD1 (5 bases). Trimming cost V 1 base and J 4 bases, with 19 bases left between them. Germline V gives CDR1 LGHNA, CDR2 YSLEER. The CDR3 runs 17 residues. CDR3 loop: CASSQAQSGRVGTEAFF. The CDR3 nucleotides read TGCGCCAGCAGCCAAGCGCAATCGGGCAGGGTGGGCACTGAAGCTTTCTTT.

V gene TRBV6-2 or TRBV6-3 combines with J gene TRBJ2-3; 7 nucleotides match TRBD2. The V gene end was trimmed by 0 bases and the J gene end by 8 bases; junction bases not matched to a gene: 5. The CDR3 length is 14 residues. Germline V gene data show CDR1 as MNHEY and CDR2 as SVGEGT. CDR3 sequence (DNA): TGTGCCAGCAGTTACTCGGGAGGGCAAGGTACGCAGTATTTT. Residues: CASSYSGGQGTQYF.

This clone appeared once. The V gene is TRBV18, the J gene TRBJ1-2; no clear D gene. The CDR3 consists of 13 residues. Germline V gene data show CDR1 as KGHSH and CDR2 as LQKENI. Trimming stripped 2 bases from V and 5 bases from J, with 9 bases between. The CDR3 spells CASSPDKDYGYTF. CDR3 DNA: TGTGCCAGCTCACCAGACAAGGATTATGGCTACACCTTC.

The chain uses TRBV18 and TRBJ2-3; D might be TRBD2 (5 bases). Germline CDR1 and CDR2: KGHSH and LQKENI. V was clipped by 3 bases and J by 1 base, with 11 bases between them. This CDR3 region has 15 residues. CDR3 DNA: TGTGCCAGCTCACCCATCCTAGCACGCACAGATACGCAGTATTTT. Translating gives CASSPILARTDTQYF.

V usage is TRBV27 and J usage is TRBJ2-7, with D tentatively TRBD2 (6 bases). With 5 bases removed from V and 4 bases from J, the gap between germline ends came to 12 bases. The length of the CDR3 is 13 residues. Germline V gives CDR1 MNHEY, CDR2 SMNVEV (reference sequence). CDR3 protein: CASSPSVKYEQYF. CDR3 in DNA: TGTGCCAGCAGTCCTAGCGTCAAATACGAGCAGTACTTC.

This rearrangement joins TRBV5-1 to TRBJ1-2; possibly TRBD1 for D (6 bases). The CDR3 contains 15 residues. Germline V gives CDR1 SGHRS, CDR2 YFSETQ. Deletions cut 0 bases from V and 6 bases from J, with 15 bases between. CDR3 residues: CASSLGAGGANGYTF. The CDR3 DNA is TGCGCCAGCAGCTTGGGGGCGGGGGGCGCGAATGGCTACACCTTC.